Below are 16 T cell receptor beta chains sequenced from a single sample in a study of cytomegalovirus exposure and HLA in healthy donors. PCR used 60 Vbeta primers and 13 Jbeta primers. TCRdb keeps only in-frame clones here, not all; method: immunoSEQ multiplex PCR. The sample lists roughly 90,000 clones, just under 80% occurring once. Sample: PBMCs. The source of these receptors is a man aged 30 to 39 in good health and CMV-seronegative.

This clone was recorded a few times. The rearrangement joins TRBV30 to TRBJ2-3; 8 positions match TRBD1. Germline V CDR1 and CDR2: GTSNPN, SVGIG (reference sequence). V shed 8 bases and J 3 bases; nucleotides not matched to a gene: 13. The CDR3 has 15 amino acids. CDR3 coding DNA: TGTGCCGCGACAGGGGACCGTTCTCTTACAGATACGCAGTATTTT. Its protein product is CAATGDRSLTDTQYF.

This chain joins TRBV15 and TRBJ1-1; D remains ambiguous. The CDR3 has 13 residues. Germline CDR1 LNHNV, CDR2 YYDKDF (reference sequence). Trimming took off 0 bases at V and 8 bases at J, with 10 bases between the two ends. Here the CDR3 DNA reads TGTGCCACCAGCAGAGATACTTTACTGGAAGCTTTCTTT. Its translation is CATSRDTLLEAFF. Full variable domain (remainder filled in from reference TRBV15 and TRBJ1-1): DAMVIQNPRYQVTQFGKPVTLSCSQTLNHNVMYWYQQKSSQAPKLLFHYYDKDFNNEADTPDNFQSRRPNTSFCFLDIRSPGLGDTAMYLCATSRDTLLEAFFGQGTRLTVV.

The V call is TRBV5-1, the J call TRBJ2-2; D is possibly TRBD1 (6 bases). This CDR3 region has 15 residues. V was pared by 4 bases and J by 3 bases, with 13 bases between. In germline, CDR1 is SGHRS, CDR2 YFSETQ. Here the CDR3 DNA reads TGCGCCAGCAGCCCGGCGGACAGAGACACCGGGGAGCTGTTTTTT. Translating gives CASSPADRDTGELFF.

The chain has TRBV5-1 and TRBJ2-3; tentatively, D is TRBD1 (5 bases). Looked up from germline, CDR1 is SGHRS and CDR2 is YFSETQ. This CDR3 spans 14 amino acids. Trimming took 0 bases from V and 5 from J, leaving 10 bases between them. DNA of the CDR3: TGCGCCAGCAGCTTGGCCGGGCAGGGAGATACGCAGTATTTT. It specifies CASSLAGQGDTQYF.

The rearrangement uses TRBV2 and TRBJ1-1; no firm D call. V lost 4 bases to trimming and J lost 1 base, with 7 bases between them. Germline CDR1 reads SNHLY; CDR2 reads FYNNEI. This CDR3 spans 13 amino acids. CDR3 in amino acids: CASSGEANTEAFF. The DNA for the CDR3 is TGTGCCAGCAGTGGAGAGGCGAACACTGAAGCTTTCTTT.

The count of this clone is one. The chain has TRBV5-4 and TRBJ2-3; 8 bases agree with TRBD2. The CDR3 runs to 16 residues. With V trimmed by 4 bases and J by 5 bases, 12 bases remained unmatched. Germline assignment: CDR1 SGHNT and CDR2 YYREEE (reference sequence). The CDR3 loop reads CASSTNSGGQGDTQYF. CDR3 DNA sequence: TGTGCCAGCAGCACTAATTCGGGGGGGCAAGGAGATACGCAGTATTTT.

The chain uses TRBV4-1 and TRBJ2-7, with 9 bases identical to TRBD1. Germline V gene sequence: CDR1 MGHRA, CDR2 YSYEKL. With 2 bases clipped from V and 3 bases from J, the junction kept 5 bases outside the gene matches. The CDR3 extends over 15 amino acids. CDR3 coding DNA: TGCGCCAGCAGCCAAACCGGGACAGGGATCTACGAGCAGTACTTC. It translates to CASSQTGTGIYEQYF.

The V and J genes are TRBV6-1 and TRBJ1-5; D ambiguous. Germline V CDR1 and CDR2: MNHNS, SASEGT. CDR3 length equals 16 residues. V lost 3 bases and J lost 5, with 17 bases in between. The CDR3 DNA reads as TGTGCCAGCAGTGATGTAGTCGGGAATCGGGATCAGCCCCAGCATTTT. Its translation is CASSDVVGNRDQPQHF.

This chain joins TRBV6-5 and TRBJ1-2; 12 bases are a match to TRBD1. The CDR3 has 15 amino acids. Germline V gene sequence: CDR1 MNHEY, CDR2 SVGAGI. Unmatched junction bases numbered 2, after V lost 0 bases and J lost 6 bases. The CDR3 DNA reads as TGTGCCAGCAGTTACTCGGGACAGGGGGCGGATGGCTACACCTTC. This translates into CASSYSGQGADGYTF.

J is TRBJ2-6 and V is TRBV5-1, with 9 bases fitting TRBD1. CDR3 length equals 17 residues. The V segment lost 6 bases and the J segment 2 bases; nucleotides outside the gene matches: 9. Germline V gene data show CDR1 as SGHRS and CDR2 as YFSETQ. The CDR3 coding sequence is TGCGCCAGCAATCCGGGACAGGGTGCCCCTGGGGCCAACGTCCTGACTTTC. Protein: CASNPGQGAPGANVLTF.

The chain recombines TRBV18 with TRBJ1-4, with 9 bases aligning to TRBD1. This CDR3 comprises 18 residues. V dropped 8 bases and J dropped 0; count of bases not matched to a gene: 13. The germline gives CDR1 KGHSH, CDR2 LQKENI. This chain's CDR3 is CASARTGALLATNEKLFF. The CDR3 DNA reads as TGTGCCAGCGCGCGGACAGGGGCTCTCCTTGCAACTAATGAAAAACTGTTTTTT.

This chain links TRBV7-2 with TRBJ2-2, with D tentatively TRBD1 (5 bases). Germline V gene sequence: CDR1 SGHTA, CDR2 FQGNSA. There are 16 residues in the CDR3. Deletions cut 5 bases from V and 5 bases from J, with 18 bases between. The CDR3 DNA reads TGTGCCAGCAGCCCCCTACGAAGGGGCCAAACCGGGGAGCTGTTTTTT. This gives the protein CASSPLRRGQTGELFF.

V usage is TRBV30 and J usage is TRBJ2-3, with D possibly being TRBD1 (5 bases). Germline V gives CDR1 GTSNPN, CDR2 SVGIG (reference sequence). This CDR3 has 12 residues. Trimming removed 3 bases at V and 4 bases at J, with 8 bases between. As DNA, the CDR3 is TGTGCCTGGAGACCCAGGGCAGATACGCAGTATTTT. Translating it yields CAWRPRADTQYF.

The V gene is TRBV5-5, the J gene TRBJ2-5; a weak D match, TRBD1 (5 bases). The CDR3 extends over 19 amino acids. In germline, CDR1 is SGHKS, CDR2 YYEKEE (reference sequence). The V gene lost 4 bases and the J gene lost 3 bases, with 28 bases spanning the gap. The CDR3 bases are TGTGCCAGCAGCCCCCCTCTGGCAGGGCGTTTAGACAAAAAAGAGACCCAGTACTTC. Encoded protein: CASSPPLAGRLDKKETQYF.

The chain employs TRBV7-2 and TRBJ2-1; D might be TRBD1 (6 bases). Per germline, CDR1 SGHTA and CDR2 FQGNSA. The CDR3 spans 14 residues. Trimming took 5 bases from V and 7 from J, leaving 15 bases between them. This CDR3 is CASSTINRANEQFF. In nucleotides, the CDR3 is TGTGCCAGCAGCACTATCAACAGGGCGAATGAGCAGTTCTTC.

The V call is TRBV7-2, the J call TRBJ1-5, with a possible D match to TRBD1 (5 bases). V dropped 5 bases and J dropped 2 bases, with 7 bases sitting between them. The CDR3 totals 13 residues. Germline loops: CDR1 SGHTA, CDR2 FQGNSA. CDR3 region: CASSRGGNQPQHF. In nucleotides, the CDR3 is TGTGCCAGCAGCAGGGGTGGCAATCAGCCCCAGCATTTT.